This is a list of T cell receptor beta chains from one sample in a study of T cells in Graves' hyperthyroidism and ophthalmopathy. From the multiplex PCR reads, TCRdb called clonotypes with MiXCR, one entry per CDR3 protein. The sample has 450,000 to 600,000 distinct CDR3 sequences, around 13% seen once. Sequencing was performed on blood. The receptor set was obtained from a woman between 40 and 50 years old with Graves' hyperthyroidism. Both conserved end residues are part of each CDR3. Fields, in order: V gene, D gene, J gene, clone size, CDR3 DNA, CDR3 protein. The D gene is left open where the match is weak. The listing skips clone size in some rows; elsewhere it reads once, few, many or a size class.

TRBV5-1	TRBD1	TRBJ2-2	many	TGCGCCAGCCGAGAACGGACAGGGAACACCGGGGAGCTGTTTTTT	CASRERTGNTGELFF
TRBV18	.	TRBJ2-2	.	TGTGCCAGCTCACGAGAGGGGAGGAGCACCGGGGAGCTGTTTTTT	CASSREGRSTGELFF
TRBV4-1	TRBD2	TRBJ2-7	few	TGCGCCAGCAGCCAAGCTAGCGGGAGTAAGTACGAGCAGTACTTC	CASSQASGSKYEQYF
TRBV12-3/TRBV12-4	.	TRBJ2-3	few	TGTGCCAGCAGTCCATGGGCCACTAACACAGATACGCAGTATTTT	CASSPWATNTDTQYF
TRBV28	TRBD1	TRBJ2-4	few	TGTGCCAGCAGTTTCCAGGGGGCTTTAGCCAAAAACATTCAGTACTTC	CASSFQGALAKNIQYF
TRBV5-1	.	TRBJ2-1	many	TGCGCCAGCAGCTTGACAGGGACCGAATTTACAAGGGAGCAGTTCTTC	CASSLTGTEFTREQFF
TRBV7-2	TRBD2	TRBJ2-3	many	TGTGCCAGCAGCTTGACCGGGACTAGCTTCGCAGATACGCAGTATTTT	CASSLTGTSFADTQYF
TRBV6-1	TRBD1	TRBJ1-6	few	TGTGCCAGCAGTAGACAGGGGGCGGAGAATTCACCCCTCCACTTT	CASSRQGAENSPLHF
TRBV3-1	.	TRBJ2-2	.	TGTGCCAGCAGCCCAGGCACGGCGGACGGGGAGCTGTTTTTT	CASSPGTADGELFF
TRBV12-3/TRBV12-4	.	TRBJ1-5	many	TGTGCCAGCACCTTGGGTACTTTACGTCAGCCCCAGCATTTT	CASTLGTLRQPQHF
TRBV5-4	TRBD2	TRBJ2-2	.	TGTGCCAGCAGCTCGGGAGGCCAGCTTTCGAACACCGGGGAGCTGTTTTTT	CASSSGGQLSNTGELFF
TRBV7-9	TRBD1	TRBJ2-5	.	TGTGCCAGCAGCTCCGGACAGGGAACGGAGACCCAGTACTTC	CASSSGQGTETQYF
TRBV30	TRBD2	TRBJ2-7	many	TGTGCCTGGAGTCGGGACTATGATTACGAGCAGTACTTC	CAWSRDYDYEQYF
TRBV5-8	TRBD2	TRBJ2-2	.	TGTGCCAGCAGCCATAAGATGACTAGCGCGTCGATTAACACCGGGGAGCTGTTTTTT	CASSHKMTSASINTGELFF
TRBV11-3	.	TRBJ1-6	few	TGTGCCAGCAGCACAGGGCGGAATTCACCCCTCCACTTT	CASSTGRNSPLHF
TRBV14	TRBD1	TRBJ1-1	few	TGTGCCAGCAGCCAAGGCATAAAGACAGGGGATGCTGAAGCTTTCTTT	CASSQGIKTGDAEAFF